The 27 T cell receptor beta chains listed next were all sequenced from one sample in a study of cytotoxic CD8 clonotypes in ibrutinib-treated CLL. Assay: immunoSEQ multiplex PCR; the TCRdb copy retains only in-frame clones and omits some. The sample has 200,000 or so clones; roughly three quarters are singletons. The sequencing used PBMCs, collected after 12 months of ibrutinib treatment. The receptor source for this set is a human donor with chronic lymphocytic leukemia.

V usage is TRBV28 and J usage is TRBJ1-5; D may be TRBD1 (5 bases). V lost 10 bases to trimming and J lost 1 base, with 20 bases between them. Germline assignment: CDR1 MDHEN and CDR2 SYDVKM. The CDR3 consists of 16 residues. CDR3 sequence: CATSGEWVESNQPQHF. For the CDR3, the DNA is TGTGCCACCTCGGGGGAGTGGGTAGAGAGCAATCAGCCCCAGCATTTT.

The gene calls are TRBV5-4 and TRBJ2-2; 10 nucleotides align to TRBD1. V lost 4 bases and J lost 5; bases outside the gene matches: 8. Germline loops: CDR1 SGHNT, CDR2 YYREEE (reference sequence). CDR3 size: 16 residues. The CDR3 is CASSKGTGVATGELFF. DNA of the CDR3: TGTGCCAGCAGCAAAGGGACAGGGGTAGCGACCGGGGAGCTGTTTTTT.

V and J are TRBV4-3 and TRBJ2-7; 9 bases agree with TRBD2. The junction had 10 bases not matched to a gene; V was cut back by 7 bases and J by 3 bases. The CDR3 has 15 residues. Germline CDR1 is LGHNA and CDR2 is YSLEER. CDR3 sequence reads: CASTPSISGSYEQYF. Written as DNA, the CDR3 is TGCGCCAGCACCCCAAGTATTAGCGGGAGCTACGAGCAGTACTTC.

The chain is built from TRBV4-3 and TRBJ1-2; no reliable D call. Germline-derived CDR1 and CDR2 are LGHNA and YSLEER. The V gene lost 1 base and the J gene lost 4 bases, with 16 bases spanning the gap. There are 16 residues in the CDR3. The CDR3 is CASSQALLDRLYGYTF. The DNA of the CDR3 is TGCGCCAGCAGCCAAGCCCTCTTGGACCGGCTCTATGGCTACACCTTC.

Turning to this clone: The junction differs from germline at one of its ends, possibly a read error. The chain is built from TRBV18 and TRBJ2-1; TRBD2 agrees at 10 bases. The CDR3 length is 17 residues. Germline V gene lookup returns CDR1 KGHSH and CDR2 LQKENI. CDR3 loop: CASSPRTAGGPYNEQFF. The CDR3 DNA reads as TGTGCCAGCTCCCCACGGACAGCGGGGGGGCCGTACAATGAGCAGTTCTTC. The full variable domain, in which reference TRBV18 and TRBJ2-1 provide the parts outside the CDR3, is NAGVMQNPRHLVRRRGQEARLRCSPMKGHSHVYWYRQLPEEGLKFMVYLQKENIIDESGMPKERFSAEFPKEGPSILRIQQVVRGDSAAYFCASSPRTAGGPYNEQFFGPGTRLTVL.

The chain uses TRBV27 and TRBJ2-2, with unresolved D. Trimming took 3 bases from V and 6 from J, leaving 8 bases between them. Germline values: CDR1 MNHEY, CDR2 SMNVEV (reference sequence). This CDR3 is built from 13 residues. CDR3 sequence: CASSFFGAGELFF. CDR3 bases: TGTGCCAGCAGTTTCTTTGGGGCCGGGGAGCTGTTTTTT.

The CDR3 spells CASSSLAGIYEQYF. CDR3 DNA: TGTGCCAGTAGTAGTCTAGCAGGGATCTACGAGCAGTACTTC. V usage is TRBV19 and J usage is TRBJ2-7; either TRBD1 or TRBD2 may fit D (5 bases each). The CDR3 length is 14 residues. Germline CDR1 and CDR2: LNHDA and SQIVND (reference sequence). V was pared by 4 bases and J by 3 bases, with 13 bases between.

The DNA of the CDR3 is TGTGCCTGGAGCGAAGACAGGGCTGAGCAGTTCTTC. Its translation is CAWSEDRAEQFF. The chain couples TRBV30 to TRBJ2-1; 7 bases line up with TRBD1. The V segment lost 3 bases and the J segment 9 bases; nucleotides outside the gene matches: 5. From germline, CDR1 is GTSNPN and CDR2 SVGIG (reference sequence). CDR3 length: 12 amino acids.

The chain joins TRBV6-5 to TRBJ1-2, with D possibly matching TRBD1 (5 bases). This CDR3 contains 15 residues. Trimming left V 5 bases short and J 8 bases short, with 21 bases between. Germline V lookup: CDR1 MNHEY, CDR2 SVGAGI. CDR3: CASSPRERRGGGYTF. The CDR3 region has the DNA TGTGCCAGCAGTCCCCGGGAGCGGCGGGGGGGAGGCTACACCTTC.

The chain recombines TRBV30 with TRBJ2-3; D call uncertain. This CDR3 contains 11 residues. Per germline, CDR1 GTSNPN and CDR2 SVGIG (reference sequence). Trimming removed 5 bases at V and 4 bases at J, with 7 bases between. This chain's CDR3 is CAWGRSDTQYF. CDR3 nucleotide sequence: TGTGCCTGGGGACGCTCAGATACGCAGTATTTT.

V and J are TRBV27 and TRBJ2-5; D uncertain. The CDR3 covers 13 residues. The germline gives CDR1 MNHEY, CDR2 SMNVEV (reference sequence). The germline V and J ends were trimmed by 4 bases and 4 bases, with 10 bases remaining between them. CDR3 nucleotides: TGTGCCAGCAGTTCCCGACTTGGAGAGACCCAGTACTTC. It yields the protein CASSSRLGETQYF.

The sample holds a few counts of this clone. The gene calls are TRBV9 and TRBJ1-2, with TRBD1 identical over 11 bases. Germline assignment: CDR1 SGDLS and CDR2 YYNGEE. CDR3 length equals 13 residues. Losses at the gene ends were 3 bases for V and 7 bases for J; bases not matched to a gene: 2. As DNA, the CDR3 is TGTGCCAGCAGCGGGACAGGGGGCGTTGGCTACACCTTC. It translates to CASSGTGGVGYTF.

V is TRBV4-3 and J is TRBJ1-2; 7 nucleotides align to TRBD1. Germline CDR1 LGHNA, CDR2 YSLEER. The CDR3 length is 18 residues. After removal of 4 bases from V and 2 bases from J, the junction contained 16 bases not matched to a gene. The CDR3 bases are TGCGCCAGCAGCCGGGACGTGGGGACAGCGCTCTACAACTATGGCTACACCTTC. Translating gives CASSRDVGTALYNYGYTF.

The chain couples TRBV5-1 to TRBJ2-5; tentative D call: TRBD1 (6 bases). This CDR3 is built from 16 residues. The germline V gene has CDR1 SGHRS and CDR2 YFSETQ. Trimming pared 1 base from V and 1 base from J, leaving 14 bases between. The chain's CDR3 is CASSLQGRYLQETQYF. DNA for the CDR3: TGCGCCAGCAGCTTGCAGGGGCGGTACCTCCAAGAGACCCAGTACTTC.

The gene calls are TRBV6-6 and TRBJ2-7; D not resolved. Germline loops: CDR1 MNHNY, CDR2 SVGAGI (reference sequence). V was trimmed by 2 bases and J by 1 base, leaving 15 bases between them. The CDR3 runs to 16 residues. The CDR3 bases are TGTGCCAGCAGTTACCGCGTGGTGATGGCTTCCTACGAGCAGTACTTC. Protein: CASSYRVVMASYEQYF.

V is TRBV6-5 and J is TRBJ2-1; possible D gene TRBD1, 6 bases. CDR3 length equals 13 residues. V gave up 6 bases and J gave up 6 bases, with 12 bases separating them. From germline, CDR1 is MNHEY and CDR2 SVGAGI. CDR3 in amino acids: CASRHTGSNEQFF. Written as DNA, the CDR3 is TGTGCCAGCAGGCATACAGGGAGCAATGAGCAGTTCTTC.

This clone was observed a few times. The chain employs TRBV20-1 and TRBJ2-7, with D unresolved. Trimming cost V 7 bases and J 0 bases, with 7 bases left between them. CDR1 DFQATT and CDR2 SNEGSKA come from the germline V gene (reference sequence). This CDR3 spans 11 amino acids. The CDR3 DNA reads as TGCAGTGAGGCAGTCTCCTACGAGCAGTACTTC. The encoded protein is CSEAVSYEQYF.

The V call is TRBV6-5, the J call TRBJ2-3; 8 nucleotides line up with TRBD1. The germline CDR1 and CDR2 sequences are MNHEY and SVGAGI. The CDR3 has 16 residues. The junction had 8 bases not matched to a gene; V was cut back by 0 bases and J by 6 bases. CDR3 loop: CASSYSIQGVSDTQYF. In nucleotides, the CDR3 is TGTGCCAGCAGTTACTCGATACAGGGGGTATCGGATACGCAGTATTTT.

The chain combines TRBV27 with TRBJ2-7; 9 positions match TRBD2. This CDR3 is 16 amino acids long. The V gene's germline CDR1 is MNHEY and CDR2 SMNVEV (reference sequence). J gave up 7 bases and V 1 base, and 11 bases lay outside the gene matches. CDR3 residues: CASSLWGREGEREQYF. The CDR3 bases are TGTGCCAGCAGTTTATGGGGGCGGGAGGGTGAGAGGGAGCAGTACTTC.

This clone has a single count. CDR3 DNA: TGTGCCAGCCGGAGGGTCCCTGCAAGCCCCGGGGAGCTGTTTTTT. Its translation: CASRRVPASPGELFF. This chain links TRBV6-5 with TRBJ2-2; perhaps TRBD2 as D (6 bases). Germline CDR1 is MNHEY and CDR2 is SVGAGI. CDR3 length: 15 residues. With 8 bases removed from V and 6 bases from J, the gap between germline ends came to 19 bases.

This clone was seen only once. The chain uses TRBV5-1 and TRBJ1-6; TRBD1 might be the D (6 bases). Trimming left V 0 bases short and J 8 bases short, with 9 bases between. Germline V lookup: CDR1 SGHRS, CDR2 YFSETQ. The CDR3 has 14 residues. The CDR3 sequence is CASSLERGHSPLHF. DNA for the CDR3: TGCGCCAGCAGCTTGGAGCGGGGGCATTCACCCCTCCACTTT.

This clone came up a few times. This chain uses TRBV25-1 with TRBJ1-5; D perhaps matches TRBD1 (5 bases). Germline CDR1 is MGHDK and CDR2 is SYGVNS. The CDR3 extends over 13 amino acids. V lost 2 bases and J 6 bases, leaving 8 bases between the germline ends. CDR3 residues: CASSEQGTQPQHF. In DNA, the CDR3 is TGTGCCAGCAGTGAACAGGGTACTCAGCCCCAGCATTTT.

The genes are TRBV5-1 and TRBJ1-2; 9 positions agree with TRBD1. This CDR3 has 14 residues. Germline V lookup: CDR1 SGHRS, CDR2 YFSETQ. Trimming cost V 4 bases and J 4 bases; bases outside gene matches: 5. The CDR3 is CASSPLGQGYGYTF. In DNA, the CDR3 is TGCGCCAGCAGCCCGCTGGGACAGGGCTATGGCTACACCTTC.

The V call is TRBV19, the J call TRBJ1-1; D is uncertain. Germline V gene data show CDR1 as LNHDA and CDR2 as SQIVND (reference sequence). V was clipped by 1 base and J by 0 bases, with 9 bases between them. The CDR3 loop spans 15 amino acids. The CDR3 bases are TGTGCCAGTAGTATAGCGGGGTTCATGAACACTGAAGCTTTCTTT. Amino acids: CASSIAGFMNTEAFF.

Only one count was recorded for this clone. The chain couples TRBV7-3 to TRBJ2-7, with D possibly being TRBD1 or TRBD2 (5 bases each). The ends were cut back, 4 bases at V and 6 bases at J, with 13 bases in the middle. The CDR3 has 13 residues. Germline V gives CDR1 SGHTA, CDR2 FQGTGA. The CDR3 DNA sequence: TGTGCCAGCAGCTCCGGGACCCCCACCGAGCAGTACTTC. Translating gives CASSSGTPTEQYF.

This clone was found a few times. The chain uses TRBV2 and TRBJ2-5, with 10 positions matching TRBD2. Germline-derived CDR1 and CDR2 are SNHLY and FYNNEI. The CDR3 runs 15 residues. J was trimmed by 7 bases and V by 8 bases; bases with no gene match: 13. The CDR3 reads CASGGLVAGGGTQYF. The CDR3 bases are TGTGCCAGCGGCGGACTAGTAGCGGGGGGAGGGACCCAGTACTTC.

The V call is TRBV27, the J call TRBJ2-1; 9 bases align to TRBD2. The germline V gene encodes CDR1 MNHEY and CDR2 SMNVEV (reference sequence). This CDR3 comprises 16 residues. Trimming took 5 bases from V and 8 from J; bases not matched to a gene: 13. The CDR3 region is CASSPSLAGIPDEQFF. In DNA form, the CDR3 reads TGTGCCAGCAGTCCAAGTCTAGCGGGGATCCCTGATGAGCAGTTCTTC.